This TCR beta chain stems from a study of blood T cells in healthy people across ages. The study, taken as a whole, reports: From one million sequenced T cells, diversity estimates were lower bounds.

As regards this clonotype: The antigen is not known.

A second PCR, run for roughly 7 to 11 cycles, used a sample-barcoded 5' primer plus a J-beta primer mix. Via MiXCR, TCRdb re-called the 5' RACE reads, giving one row per CDR3 protein. The sample has 600,000 to 900,000 distinct CDR3 sequences; about a quarter are singletons. V shed 2 bases, J shed 5 bases, and the junction held 14 bases outside the gene matches. The CDR3 sequence is 16 residues long. Looked up from germline, CDR1 is DFQATT and CDR2 is SNEGSKA (reference sequence). The same specimen was also included in a second study, on T cells of mothers and their children.

The chain is built from TRBV20-1 and TRBJ2-5; 7 bases line up with TRBD2. This receptor was identified in a boy between 10 and 17 years old in good health. The specimen was blood. The CDR3 DNA is TGCAGTGCTAGAACAGGACTAGTGGGGGATGTGGAGACCCAGTACTTC. Translation: CSARTGLVGDVETQYF.